A single sample is the source of the 25 T cell receptor beta chains below, sequenced in a study of a mutant IDH1 vaccine in newly diagnosed glioma. Using immunoSEQ multiplex PCR, the repertoire was profiled, and TCRdb retains in-frame clones only, with some absent. The sample records tens of thousands of clones, about 90% being singletons. Time point reported: week 5, during vaccination. The study gave 300 ug of mutant IDH1 20-mer peptide per vaccine dose, with topical imiquimod. Which antigens these TCRs recognize remains unknown. Sample: PBMCs, taken from a glioma patient whose treatment included an IDH1 peptide vaccine. The receptors here all came from a woman in her forties with glioma.

V usage is TRBV19 and J usage is TRBJ2-3; D is unresolved. CDR3 length: 13 amino acids. V was trimmed by 1 base and J by 1 base, leaving 3 bases between them. Germline V CDR1 and CDR2: LNHDA, SQIVND (reference sequence). CDR3 nucleotide sequence: TGTGCCAGTAGTATAGGGGGCACAGATACGCAGTATTTT. It specifies CASSIGGTDTQYF.

The chain employs TRBV6-5 and TRBJ2-1, with TRBD1 matching over 8 bases. The CDR3 totals 13 residues. After removal of 10 bases from V and 4 bases from J, the junction contained 6 bases not matched to a gene. Per germline, CDR1 MNHEY and CDR2 SVGAGI. As DNA, the CDR3 is TGTGCCACCAGGGGGCGGCTTTACAATGAGCAGTTCTTC. Its translation is CATRGRLYNEQFF.

This clone turned up a few times. The rearrangement uses TRBV5-1 and TRBJ1-1; 9 positions agree with TRBD1. The CDR3 runs 15 residues. From germline, CDR1 is SGHRS and CDR2 YFSETQ. J was trimmed by 4 bases and V by 3 bases; bases with no gene match: 7. CDR3 residues: CASSSWTGVGTEAFF. In nucleotides, the CDR3 is TGCGCCAGCAGCTCCTGGACAGGGGTGGGCACTGAAGCTTTCTTT.

The chain has TRBV28 and TRBJ2-6, with TRBD2 identical over 7 bases. CDR1 and CDR2 (germline): MDHEN, SYDVKM. The junction had 1 base not matched to a gene; V was cut back by 6 bases and J by 2 bases. The CDR3 sequence is 14 residues long. The CDR3 spells CASRAGAGANVLTF. DNA for the CDR3: TGTGCCAGCAGGGCGGGGGCTGGGGCCAACGTCCTGACTTTC.

The chain carries TRBV15 and TRBJ2-1; 9 bases map to TRBD2. J lost 7 bases, V lost 3 bases, and 13 bases had no gene match. Looked up from germline, CDR1 is LNHNV and CDR2 is YYDKDF (reference sequence). This CDR3 contains 17 residues. CDR3 in amino acids: CATSRGIAGGLANEQFF. The CDR3 DNA follows: TGTGCCACCAGCAGGGGTATCGCCGGGGGACTAGCTAATGAGCAGTTCTTC.

The V call is TRBV19, the J call TRBJ1-5; D remains unclear. Germline values: CDR1 LNHDA, CDR2 SQIVND (reference sequence). V was pared by 9 bases and J by 0 bases, with 12 bases between. The CDR3 runs to 14 residues. The chain's CDR3 is CASRTVNSNQPQHF. CDR3 coding DNA: TGTGCCAGCCGGACGGTGAATAGCAATCAGCCCCAGCATTTT. The variable domain in full, with the rest retrieved from reference TRBV19 and TRBJ1-5, is DGGITQSPKYLFRKEGQNVTLSCEQNLNHDAMYWYRQDPGQGLRLIYYSQIVNDFQKGDIAEGYSVSREKKESFPLTVTSAQKNPTAFYLCASRTVNSNQPQHFGDGTRLSIL.

The J gene is TRBJ2-1, the V gene TRBV10-3, with unresolved D. CDR1 and CDR2 (germline): ENHRY, SYGVKD. V gave up 11 bases and J gave up 1 base, with 12 bases separating them. The CDR3 length is 13 residues. CDR3 DNA sequence: TGTGCCGTCTCTGTAGGTTCCTACAATGAGCAGTTCTTC. Its protein product is CAVSVGSYNEQFF.

This rearrangement joins TRBV23-1 to TRBJ1-2; TRBD1 matches 7 bases. TRBV23-1 is annotated as an ORF whose role is uncertain. After removal of 3 bases from V and 4 bases from J, the junction contained 8 bases not matched to a gene. The CDR3 consists of 15 residues. The DNA of the CDR3 is TGCGCCAGCAGTCACCCAAGACAGGGTGGCTATGGCTACACCTTC. The encoded protein is CASSHPRQGGYGYTF.

The genes are TRBV5-4 and TRBJ2-5; D not resolved. The germline gives CDR1 SGHNT, CDR2 YYREEE (reference sequence). The CDR3 spans 12 residues. V lost 0 bases and J lost 5, with 5 bases in between. The CDR3 is CASSLDGETQYF. CDR3 DNA sequence: TGTGCCAGCAGCTTGGATGGGGAGACCCAGTACTTC.

The chain combines TRBV5-1 with TRBJ2-5; either TRBD1 or TRBD2 may supply D (5 bases each). This CDR3 region has 14 residues. Germline CDR1 reads SGHRS; CDR2 reads YFSETQ. The V gene lost 4 bases and the J gene lost 2 bases, with 12 bases spanning the gap. The CDR3 reads CASSPGTPQETQYF. In DNA form, the CDR3 reads TGCGCCAGCAGCCCGGGGACGCCTCAAGAGACCCAGTACTTC.

This chain connects TRBV6-1 to TRBJ1-2; D gene uncertain. The CDR3 is 12 residues long. Germline V gene sequence: CDR1 MNHNS, CDR2 SASEGT. Trimming cost V 6 bases and J 1 base, with 6 bases left between them. The CDR3 region has the DNA TGTGCCAGCAGGGTCGGTAACTATGGCTACACCTTC. This encodes CASRVGNYGYTF.

This clone was found once. This chain joins TRBV5-1 and TRBJ2-7; 8 bases map to TRBD1. With V trimmed by 4 bases and J by 5 bases, 11 bases remained unmatched. Per the germline V gene, CDR1 is SGHRS and CDR2 is YFSETQ. The CDR3 extends over 15 amino acids. The CDR3 nucleotides are TGCGCCAGCAGCGACGGGACAGGTCCCCTCCACGAGCAGTACTTC. Translating gives CASSDGTGPLHEQYF. The complete variable domain, with remaining parts taken from reference TRBV5-1 and TRBJ2-7, reads KAGVTQTPRYLIKTRGQQVTLSCSPISGHRSVSWYQQTPGQGLQFLFEYFSETQRNKGNFPGRFSGRQFSNSRSEMNVSTLELGDSALYLCASSDGTGPLHEQYFGPGTRLTVT.

V and J are TRBV15 and TRBJ1-5; perhaps TRBD1 as D (5 bases). This CDR3 spans 15 amino acids. V lost 1 base, J lost 0 bases, and 7 bases lay in between. Germline V gives CDR1 LNHNV, CDR2 YYDKDF (reference sequence). CDR3 nucleotides: TGTGCCACCAGCAGAGCCGGGGGTAGCAATCAGCCCCAGCATTTT. This encodes CATSRAGGSNQPQHF.

The chain recombines TRBV5-1 with TRBJ1-5, with D perhaps TRBD1 (5 bases). The CDR3 length is 13 residues. CDR1 SGHRS and CDR2 YFSETQ come from the germline V gene. V lost 7 bases and J 5 bases, leaving 13 bases between the germline ends. Written as DNA, the CDR3 is TGCGCCAGCCGCGTGTCGGGGGATCAGCCCCAGCATTTT. Amino acids: CASRVSGDQPQHF. Full variable domain (remainder filled in from reference TRBV5-1 and TRBJ1-5): KAGVTQTPRYLIKTRGQQVTLSCSPISGHRSVSWYQQTPGQGLQFLFEYFSETQRNKGNFPGRFSGRQFSNSRSEMNVSTLELGDSALYLCASRVSGDQPQHFGDGTRLSIL.

The rearrangement joins TRBV27 to TRBJ2-5, with D possibly being TRBD1 (6 bases). V lost 5 bases and J lost 1, with 11 bases in between. CDR3 size: 14 residues. Looked up from germline, CDR1 is MNHEY and CDR2 is SMNVEV (reference sequence). The CDR3 region has the DNA TGTGCCAGCAGTCGAGGGACACTCCAAGAGACCCAGTACTTC. It translates to CASSRGTLQETQYF.

The chain couples TRBV14 to TRBJ2-1; 8 bases agree with TRBD2. V shed 0 bases, J shed 8 bases, and the junction held 6 bases outside the gene matches. The CDR3 consists of 15 residues. CDR1 is SGHDN, CDR2 FVKESK, per germline. The CDR3 protein is CASSQDYWTSYEQFF. CDR3 DNA: TGTGCCAGCAGCCAAGACTATTGGACTAGCTATGAGCAGTTCTTC.

This chain uses TRBV13 with TRBJ1-2, with a possible D match to TRBD1 (6 bases). There are 15 residues in the CDR3. V lost 6 bases and J lost 1, with 15 bases in between. Germline CDR1 PRHDT, CDR2 FYEKMQ (reference sequence). The CDR3 spells CASRPTGLLNYGYTF. CDR3 coding DNA: TGTGCCAGCAGGCCCACAGGGCTCCTTAACTATGGCTACACCTTC.

The chain combines TRBV30 with TRBJ2-3; no clear D gene. The V gene lost 0 bases and the J gene lost 10 bases, with 8 bases spanning the gap. This CDR3 region has 11 residues. Germline V gene data show CDR1 as GTSNPN and CDR2 as SVGIG (reference sequence). In DNA form, the CDR3 reads TGTGCCTGGAGTGTAAGTGGCTCGCAGTATTTT. It encodes CAWSVSGSQYF. Complete variable domain (other parts from reference TRBV30 and TRBJ2-3): SQTIHQWPATLVQPVGSPLSLECTVEGTSNPNLYWYRQAAGRGLQLLFYSVGIGQISSEVPQNLSASRPQDRQFILSSKKLLLSDSGFYLCAWSVSGSQYFGPGTRLTVL.

V is TRBV30 and J is TRBJ2-7, with TRBD1 matching 11 bases. V trimming: 4 bases; J trimming: 0 bases; junction bases outside the gene matches: 17. Germline V gene sequence: CDR1 GTSNPN, CDR2 SVGIG (reference sequence). This CDR3 region has 19 residues. The chain's CDR3 is CAWTRPGQGGKFYSYEQYF. CDR3 bases: TGTGCCTGGACTAGACCGGGACAGGGGGGAAAGTTTTACTCCTACGAGCAGTACTTC.

In its sample, this clone was seen once. CDR3 in amino acids: CASTGNTEAFF. CDR3 in DNA: TGTGCCAGCACAGGGAACACTGAAGCTTTCTTT. The chain combines TRBV6-1 with TRBJ1-1; no clear D. Germline lookup yields CDR1 MNHNS and CDR2 SASEGT. With 7 bases removed from V and 1 base from J, the gap between germline ends came to 4 bases. The CDR3 is 11 amino acids.

This clone came up a few times. The chain employs TRBV7-9 and TRBJ1-5; perhaps TRBD1 as D (6 bases). CDR1 SEHNR and CDR2 FQNEAQ come from the germline V gene (reference sequence). The CDR3 sequence is 15 residues long. V was trimmed by 3 bases and J by 6 bases, leaving 15 bases between them. The CDR3 sequence: CASSFDTGKGQPQHF. The CDR3 DNA sequence: TGTGCCAGCAGCTTCGATACAGGGAAAGGTCAGCCCCAGCATTTT.

The chain joins TRBV4-3 to TRBJ2-1, with 10 bases that match TRBD1. This CDR3 spans 14 amino acids. From germline, CDR1 is LGHNA and CDR2 YSLEER. J gave up 9 bases and V 1 base, and 3 bases lay outside the gene matches. In nucleotides, the CDR3 is TGCGCCAGCAGCCAAGGACAGGGGGCAGGTGAGCAGTTCTTC. It specifies CASSQGQGAGEQFF.

The gene calls are TRBV7-8 and TRBJ2-2; 9 nucleotides agree with TRBD2. CDR3 size: 17 residues. Unmatched junction bases numbered 11, after V lost 5 bases and J lost 4 bases. Germline V gives CDR1 SGHVS, CDR2 FQNEAQ. CDR3 nucleotides: TGTGCCAGCAGCCCCCCTCCCGCGGGAGGGCCCACCGGGGAGCTGTTTTTT. This translates into CASSPPPAGGPTGELFF.

The rearrangement uses TRBV28 and TRBJ2-7, with TRBD2 matching 10 bases. This CDR3 contains 15 residues. The V segment lost 8 bases and the J segment 5 bases; nucleotides outside the gene matches: 12. Germline lookup yields CDR1 MDHEN and CDR2 SYDVKM. DNA for the CDR3: TGTGCCAGCGCCTGGATACCGGGACTAGCGAACGAGCAGTACTTC. Its protein is CASAWIPGLANEQYF.

The chain combines TRBV6-1 with TRBJ2-7, with D possibly TRBD2 on 5 matching bases. Trimming shortened V by 2 bases and J by 4 bases, and 12 bases separated the two germline ends. The CDR3 sequence is 14 residues long. Germline values: CDR1 MNHNS, CDR2 SASEGT. This chain's CDR3 is CASSEPGSQYEQYF. The DNA for the CDR3 is TGTGCCAGCAGTGAACCGGGGAGTCAATACGAGCAGTACTTC.